The 16 T cell receptor beta chains listed next were all sequenced from one sample in a study of T-cell memory formation after mild COVID-19. One entry per CDR3 protein, called by TCRdb with MiXCR from the 5' RACE reads. The sample has about 260,000 distinct CDR3 sequences, 16% seen once. Sequencing used PBMCs or a T cell subset sorted from them (not recorded which). These receptor sequences come from a man between 18 and 35 years old who had mild COVID-19 (a few samples of this study predate the infection). Cell type and time point are not known.

The chain couples TRBV5-1 to TRBJ2-1, with TRBD2 matching over 7 bases. Germline lookup yields CDR1 SGHRS and CDR2 YFSETQ. J gave up 9 bases and V 3 bases, and 6 bases lay outside the gene matches. CDR3 size: 13 residues. CDR3 nucleotides: TGCGCCAGCAGCTGGTCCGGGAGGATTGAGCAGTTCTTC. The encoded protein is CASSWSGRIEQFF.

In its sample, this clonotype was seen many times. This chain joins TRBV20-1 and TRBJ2-1; no clear D gene. The CDR3 is 15 residues long. Trimming pared 0 bases from V and 3 bases from J, leaving 12 bases between. Germline V gives CDR1 DFQATT, CDR2 SNEGSKA (reference sequence). DNA of the CDR3: TGCAGTGCTAGAGATCGACACTCGAACTACAATGAGCAGTTCTTC. This gives the protein CSARDRHSNYNEQFF.

The chain has TRBV6-5 and TRBJ2-4; 7 bases match TRBD1. CDR3 size: 13 residues. From germline, CDR1 is MNHEY and CDR2 SVGAGI. The J segment lost 1 base and the V segment lost 6 bases, leaving 0 bases of the junction unmatched. The CDR3 protein is CASRDRAKNIQYF. CDR3 nucleotide sequence: TGTGCCAGCAGGGACAGGGCCAAAAACATTCAGTACTTC.

This clonotype was seen only a few times. The V call is TRBV3-1, the J call TRBJ2-5; D uncertain. The CDR3 totals 13 residues. CDR1 is LGHDT, CDR2 YNNKEL, per germline (reference sequence). Trimming removed 2 bases at V and 5 bases at J, with 9 bases between. As DNA, the CDR3 is TGTGCCAGCAGCCAACTATCGAGCGAGACCCAGTACTTC. Protein: CASSQLSSETQYF.

This clonotype was seen a handful of times. The chain couples TRBV29-1 to TRBJ2-1; the D gene could be TRBD1 or TRBD2 (6 bases each). CDR1 is SQVTM, CDR2 ANQGSEA, per germline. This CDR3 is built from 13 residues. V lost 6 bases and J 3 bases, leaving 12 bases between the germline ends. CDR3 coding DNA: TGCAGCGTGGGGGGCCGATTCTACAATGAGCAGTTCTTC. It codes for CSVGGRFYNEQFF.

The rearrangement uses TRBV5-4 and TRBJ2-2, with 7 bases identical to TRBD1. The CDR3 has 14 amino acids. Trimming removed 3 bases from V and 4 bases from J; junction bases left unmatched: 3. Per the germline V gene, CDR1 is SGHNT and CDR2 is YYREEE (reference sequence). CDR3 region: CASSSDRVTGELFF. CDR3 sequence (DNA): TGTGCCAGCAGCTCCGACAGGGTCACCGGGGAGCTGTTTTTT.

The J gene is TRBJ1-5, the V gene TRBV20-1; no definite D call. Germline values: CDR1 DFQATT, CDR2 SNEGSKA (reference sequence). CDR3 length: 13 residues. V was cut by 3 bases and J by 5 bases, with 11 bases left in between. CDR3 bases: TGCAGTGCTAGTCGGCAAGAGGATCAGCCCCAGCATTTT. Amino acid sequence: CSASRQEDQPQHF.

This rearrangement joins TRBV5-5 to TRBJ2-5, with D possibly matching TRBD2 (5 bases). This CDR3 contains 14 residues. Trimming left V 4 bases short and J 4 bases short, with 14 bases between. The germline V gene encodes CDR1 SGHKS and CDR2 YYEKEE (reference sequence). The CDR3 sequence: CASSPTSGVETQYF. Here the CDR3 DNA reads TGTGCCAGCAGCCCCACATCCGGGGTAGAGACCCAGTACTTC.

The chain links TRBV7-9 to TRBJ2-6; 7 nucleotides line up with TRBD1. After removal of 4 bases from V and 0 bases from J, the junction contained 18 bases not matched to a gene. Looked up from germline, CDR1 is SEHNR and CDR2 is FQNEAQ (reference sequence). This CDR3 contains 21 residues. The CDR3 spells CASSSEGQQEKYHSGANVLTF. In nucleotides, the CDR3 is TGTGCCAGCAGCTCCGAGGGACAGCAGGAAAAATATCACTCTGGGGCCAACGTCCTGACTTTC.

This clonotype appeared many times. The chain links TRBV5-6 to TRBJ1-5; D remains ambiguous. The ends were cut back, 0 bases at V and 5 bases at J, with 6 bases in the middle. The CDR3 extends over 13 amino acids. The germline gives CDR1 SGHDT, CDR2 YYEEEE. As DNA, the CDR3 is TGTGCCAGCAGCTTGGGGGCCGATCAGCCCCAGCATTTT. This translates into CASSLGADQPQHF.

V usage is TRBV29-1 and J usage is TRBJ2-1; unclear D gene. Trimming shortened V by 3 bases and J by 4 bases, and 7 bases separated the two germline ends. CDR1 is SQVTM and CDR2 is ANQGSEA in the germline V gene. This CDR3 comprises 12 residues. The CDR3: CSVEIRYNEQFF. In nucleotides, the CDR3 is TGCAGCGTTGAGATCCGATACAATGAGCAGTTCTTC.

J is TRBJ2-3 and V is TRBV7-2; D is undetermined. The V and J ends lost 5 bases and 1 base respectively, with 13 bases between them. The CDR3 length is 15 residues. Per germline, CDR1 SGHTA and CDR2 FQGNSA. CDR3 sequence reads: CASSNRRWGTDTQYF. Here the CDR3 DNA reads TGTGCCAGCAGCAATAGAAGATGGGGCACAGATACGCAGTATTTT.

V is TRBV12-3 or TRBV12-4 and J is TRBJ1-5; D uncertain. This CDR3 is 12 amino acids long. The V and J ends lost 7 bases and 9 bases respectively, with 13 bases between them. The CDR3 spells CASTNLGLPQHF. The CDR3 coding sequence is TGTGCCAGCACCAACCTAGGGTTGCCCCAGCATTTT.

CDR3 bases: TGTGCCAGCAGTTTATCGCCGGGACTTGAGGGCACCTTC. Protein product: CASSLSPGLEGTF. The chain uses TRBV27 and TRBJ1-2; D might be TRBD1 (5 bases). V was pared by 0 bases and J by 13 bases, with 15 bases between. This CDR3 region has 13 residues. CDR1 and CDR2 from the germline V gene are MNHEY and SMNVEV (reference sequence).

V and J are TRBV6-1 and TRBJ1-2; tentative D call: TRBD1 (5 bases). Germline V lookup: CDR1 MNHNS, CDR2 SASEGT. The CDR3 has 16 residues. Trimming took 2 bases from V and 0 from J, leaving 13 bases between them. The CDR3 bases are TGTGCCAGCAGTGAAAGGGGCTACGCAACTAACTATGGCTACACCTTC. Residues: CASSERGYATNYGYTF.

The sample holds many counts of this clonotype. This chain links TRBV4-2 with TRBJ1-4, with 9 bases fitting TRBD1. Germline values: CDR1 LGHNA, CDR2 YNFKEQ. The CDR3 totals 16 residues. V was pared by 0 bases and J by 8 bases, with 7 bases of the junction left unmatched. The CDR3 region is CASSQDPGQGGEKLFF. The DNA of the CDR3 is TGTGCCAGCAGCCAAGATCCGGGACAGGGTGGGGAAAAACTGTTTTTT.